This T cell receptor (beta chain) was found in a study of blood T cell repertoires in COVID-19 (dated by TCRdb to 2018 to 2020). Background on the whole study: Samples covering the acute and convalescent phases of COVID-19 were provided by collaborators in the United States, Italy and Spain. The prospective study material was composed of cDNA or gDNA derived from T cells, B-cell-depleted T cells, or PBMCs. Nearly every sample came with metadata listing a de-identified subject ID, COVID-19 status, age in years and sex. Samples came from the ongoing ImmuneRACE study (first 160 participants) plus 1,254 subjects from 6 global collaborators. HLA class I and class II types, where available, came from metadata supplied by the sample provider rather than from assay-based typing. A freely available public database, intended as a resource for researchers studying the immune response to SARS-CoV-2, is where the repertoires were released. Deeply sampled blood TCRbeta repertoires from subjects exposed to, actively infected with, or recovered from COVID-19 were included in the dataset. What the work shows at the level of the full study, not this receptor alone: The quantity of clinical and demographic metadata differed by source and by participant and was supplied without curation.

One collaborating source in Seattle enrolled patients while the patients were actively infected and followed the patients over time throughout the course of disease. Each collaborating institution followed its own protocols to collect whole blood in K2EDTA tubes. For TCRbeta analysis, collaborator samples were shipped as frozen whole blood, as isolated PBMCs, or as DNA extracted from either sample type. TCRbeta CDR3 regions were amplified from genomic DNA using the immunoSEQ Assay, a bias-controlled multiplex PCR. The original methods were these. The number of nucleated cells in each sample was estimated from the amplification of reference gene primers within the assay. To quantify the absolute abundance of each unique TCRbeta CDR3 rearrangement, sequence reads were collapsed and filtered. Productive Simpson clonality was computed per sample as the square root of Simpson's diversity index over productive rearrangements. TCRdb re-hosts the immuneACCESS table, in-frame sequences only. Its copies lack some clones; in the studies checked, an unresolved V gene accounts for under half of them, and the cause for the rest is not known. V, J and clone size were drawn from that table, and D and trimming were deduced from the DNA. For this sample the table gives 400,000 or so clones, of which about 87% were detected only once. 0.7% to 1% of the sample is held by the ten biggest clonotypes.

The junction carries 8 bases between V and J, which are trimmed by 0 bases and 2 bases respectively. The germline V gene provides CDR1 SGHRS and CDR2 YFSETQ. The cysteine opens and the phenylalanine closes a CDR3 of 14 amino acids. Solely the CDR3 DNA is kept, with 42 bases framed from the first base. Details on this clone: No cognate antigen has been identified for it. Per-nucleotide qualities are absent, and no much larger clonotype sits a single base away.

Here the chain combines TRBV5-1 and TRBJ2-5, with the D segment identity uncertain. This TCR derives from a man between 18 and 35 years old with COVID-19, enrolled during active disease. Sequencing was performed on peripheral blood. The CDR3 loop reads CASSLASRQETQYF. The nucleotides are TGCGCCAGCAGCTTGGCCTCACGGCAAGAGACCCAGTACTTC.